These 24 T cell receptor beta chains were all obtained from the same sample, sequenced in a study of blood T cell repertoires in COVID-19. Sequencing was performed with immunoSEQ multiplex PCR; in TCRdb, only in-frame clones are kept and a portion is missing. The sample comprises some 180,000 clones, 75% to 90% of which are singletons, and 6.2% rests with the top ten. Sequencing was performed on PBMCs or T cells enriched from blood (not recorded which). These receptor sequences come from a man between 40 and 49 years old who had recovered from COVID-19.

The chain is built from TRBV7-6 and TRBJ1-6; 10 bases map to TRBD1. The CDR3 covers 14 residues. The junction had 2 bases not matched to a gene; V was cut back by 4 bases and J by 8 bases. Germline CDR1 and CDR2: SGHVS and FNYEAQ. The CDR3 region is CASSSGQGHSPLHF. CDR3 DNA sequence: TGTGCCAGCAGCTCGGGACAGGGGCATTCACCCCTCCACTTT.

The rearrangement uses TRBV6-5 and TRBJ1-5, with 7 bases aligning to TRBD1. Unmatched junction bases numbered 11, after V lost 8 bases and J lost 10 bases. This CDR3 spans 13 amino acids. Germline V CDR1 and CDR2: MNHEY, SVGAGI. This CDR3 reads CASPRGGERPQHF. The CDR3 DNA sequence: TGTGCCAGCCCAAGAGGGGGCGAAAGACCCCAGCATTTT.

CDR3 bases: TGTGCCAGCAGGACGACAGCATCCCTCACAGATACGCAGTATTTT. Translation: CASRTTASLTDTQYF. J is TRBJ2-3 and V is TRBV6-4; D may be TRBD1 (5 bases). V gave up 6 bases and J gave up 2 bases, with 15 bases separating them. CDR1 and CDR2 from the germline V gene are MRHNA and SNTAGT. This CDR3 spans 15 amino acids.

This chain uses TRBV24-1 with TRBJ2-3, with 7 bases matching TRBD2. The V segment lost 12 bases and the J segment 2 bases; nucleotides outside the gene matches: 13. The CDR3 loop spans 15 amino acids. CDR1 and CDR2 from the germline V gene are KGHDR and SFDVKD. The CDR3: CAAGGWGGDTDTQYF. CDR3 nucleotide sequence: TGTGCCGCTGGAGGGTGGGGAGGGGACACAGATACGCAGTATTTT.

V gene TRBV28 combines with J gene TRBJ1-5, with D possibly TRBD1 on 6 matching bases. Germline CDR1 is MDHEN and CDR2 is SYDVKM. V lost 3 bases to trimming and J lost 6 bases, with 15 bases between them. CDR3 length: 15 residues. The CDR3 is CASSFRGLTGQPQHF. In nucleotides, the CDR3 is TGTGCCAGCAGTTTTAGAGGGTTGACAGGTCAGCCCCAGCATTTT.

V gene TRBV7-8 combines with J gene TRBJ2-1, with a weak D call TRBD1 (6 bases). Trimming removed 1 base from V and 6 bases from J, with 7 bases in between. Germline loops: CDR1 SGHVS, CDR2 FQNEAQ. The CDR3 spans 13 residues. The CDR3 coding sequence is TGTGCCAGCAGCTTAGGAGGGGGCAATGAGCAGTTCTTC. Encoded protein: CASSLGGGNEQFF.

The chain uses TRBV11-3 and TRBJ2-7; the D gene is possibly TRBD1 (5 bases). The germline V and J ends were trimmed by 1 base and 2 bases, with 12 bases remaining between them. Per germline, CDR1 SGHNT and CDR2 YENEEA. This CDR3 region has 15 residues. In DNA form, the CDR3 reads TGTGCCAGCAGCTTAGGTACCAGGGTCCCCTACGAGCAGTACTTC. Protein: CASSLGTRVPYEQYF.

CDR3: CASSSSGHQETQYF. In DNA form, the CDR3 reads TGTGCCAGCAGCTCTAGCGGACACCAAGAGACCCAGTACTTC. The J gene is TRBJ2-5, the V gene TRBV5-5; TRBD2 matches 7 bases. Trimming took 3 bases from V and 0 from J; bases not matched to a gene: 2. Germline V CDR1 and CDR2: SGHKS, YYEKEE (reference sequence). The CDR3 totals 14 residues.

This chain connects TRBV5-1 to TRBJ2-3; 8 positions match TRBD1. The CDR3 has 15 residues. Germline-derived CDR1 and CDR2 are SGHRS and YFSETQ. V shed 4 bases and J 7 bases; nucleotides not matched to a gene: 11. As DNA, the CDR3 is TGCGCCAGCAGCAGTATTCCGGGACAGGAACATACGCAGTATTTT. It specifies CASSSIPGQEHTQYF.

For the CDR3, the DNA is TGTGCCAGCAGTTTAGGAGCGTACAATGAGCAGTTCTTC. Protein sequence: CASSLGAYNEQFF. V gene TRBV27 combines with J gene TRBJ2-1; the D is unclear. This CDR3 region has 13 residues. CDR1 MNHEY and CDR2 SMNVEV come from the germline V gene (reference sequence). The V end was cut by 2 bases, the J end by 4 bases, with 6 bases between.

Here the CDR3 DNA reads TGTGCCAGCAGTGTTCTCGGGACTACCCAAGAGACCCAGTACTTC. This codes for CASSVLGTTQETQYF. The chain uses TRBV28 and TRBJ2-5; 7 bases are shared with TRBD2. V shed 5 bases and J 1 base; nucleotides not matched to a gene: 7. CDR3 length: 15 residues. Germline lookup yields CDR1 MDHEN and CDR2 SYDVKM. Full variable domain (missing parts from reference TRBV28 and TRBJ2-5): DVKVTQSSRYLVKRTGEKVFLECVQDMDHENMFWYRQDPGLGLRLIYFSYDVKMKEKGDIPEGYSVSREKKERFSLILESASTNQTSMYLCASSVLGTTQETQYFGPGTRLLVL.

This chain's CDR3 is CASSQVEGYANQPQHF. The DNA of the CDR3 is TGCGCCAGCAGCCAAGTGGAGGGATACGCCAATCAGCCCCAGCATTTT. The J gene is TRBJ1-5, the V gene TRBV4-1; D gene ambiguous. Germline V lookup: CDR1 MGHRA, CDR2 YSYEKL. V was pared by 1 base and J by 3 bases, with 13 bases between. The CDR3 has 16 amino acids.

The chain combines TRBV7-8 with TRBJ1-6; possibly TRBD1 for D (5 bases). CDR1 SGHVS and CDR2 FQNEAQ come from the germline V gene. This CDR3 region has 13 residues. V was trimmed by 5 bases and J by 9 bases, leaving 11 bases between them. CDR3 bases: TGTGCCAGCAGCGAGACGGGGGTTTCACCCCTCCACTTT. Translating it yields CASSETGVSPLHF. Combining the CDR3 with reference TRBV7-8 and TRBJ1-6 gives the whole variable domain GAGVSQSPRYKVAKRGQDVALRCDPISGHVSLFWYQQALGQGPEFLTYFQNEAQLDKSGLPSDRFFAERPEGSVSTLKIQRTQQEDSAVYLCASSETGVSPLHFGNGTRLTVT.

This chain connects TRBV2 to TRBJ1-1, with 9 bases aligning to TRBD1. This CDR3 has 14 amino acids. Germline trimming cut 5 bases from V and 1 base from J; bases unmatched to any gene: 2. Germline V CDR1 and CDR2: SNHLY, FYNNEI. The CDR3: CASSLDRGNTEAFF. The DNA of the CDR3 is TGTGCCAGCAGTTTGGACAGGGGGAACACTGAAGCTTTCTTT.

Written as DNA, the CDR3 is TGTGCCAGCAGCCAAGGAATCAGGCAGGGGGCGCAAGTGGTGGGTGAAAAACTGTTTTTT. Translating gives CASSQGIRQGAQVVGEKLFF. This sequence joins TRBV4-2 and TRBJ1-4; 8 nucleotides agree with TRBD1. The CDR3 runs 20 residues. Germline V lookup: CDR1 LGHNA, CDR2 YNFKEQ. After removal of 1 base from V and 7 bases from J, the junction contained 20 bases not matched to a gene.

V and J are TRBV6-5 and TRBJ2-1, with D uncertain. The ends were cut back, 5 bases at V and 6 bases at J, with 8 bases in the middle. The CDR3 is 12 amino acids. Germline CDR1 is MNHEY and CDR2 is SVGAGI. The CDR3 reads CASSLGVNEQFF. As DNA, the CDR3 is TGTGCCAGCAGTCTAGGAGTCAATGAGCAGTTCTTC.

The V call is TRBV5-4, the J call TRBJ1-6, with 8 bases identical to TRBD1. Germline V gives CDR1 SGHNT, CDR2 YYREEE (reference sequence). The J segment lost 10 bases and the V segment lost 3 bases, leaving 9 bases of the junction unmatched. The CDR3 contains 15 residues. Written as DNA, the CDR3 is TGTGCCAGCAGCTCCCGACAGGGGCCGGGATCACCCCTCCACTTT. This encodes CASSSRQGPGSPLHF. Filled out from reference TRBV5-4 and TRBJ1-6, the complete variable domain reads ETGVTQSPTHLIKTRGQQVTLRCSSQSGHNTVSWYQQALGQGPQFIFQYYREEENGRGNFPPRFSGLQFPNYSSELNVNALELDDSALYLCASSSRQGPGSPLHFGNGTRLTVT.

The chain joins TRBV5-1 to TRBJ1-1; D is undetermined. With 0 bases removed from V and 0 bases from J, the gap between germline ends came to 12 bases. Germline CDR1 SGHRS, CDR2 YFSETQ. The CDR3 is 16 amino acids. CDR3 protein: CASSLEWVRVNTEAFF. In DNA form, the CDR3 reads TGCGCCAGCAGCTTGGAATGGGTGCGGGTGAACACTGAAGCTTTCTTT.

The rearrangement links TRBV2 to TRBJ1-2; D call uncertain. Germline loops: CDR1 SNHLY, CDR2 FYNNEI. CDR3 length: 15 residues. Trimming stripped 6 bases from V and 1 base from J, with 15 bases between. The CDR3 loop is CASRGYGEGNYGYTF. The CDR3 nucleotides read TGTGCCAGCAGGGGGTACGGGGAAGGTAACTATGGCTACACCTTC.

V is TRBV11-1 and J is TRBJ1-5; possible D gene TRBD1, 6 bases. The CDR3 loop spans 16 amino acids. Germline CDR1 reads SGHAT; CDR2 reads FQDESV (reference sequence). V lost 8 bases, J lost 0 bases, and 17 bases lay in between. The CDR3 protein is CASLWTVGYSNQPQHF. The DNA for the CDR3 is TGTGCCAGCTTATGGACAGTCGGTTATAGCAATCAGCCCCAGCATTTT.

This chain uses TRBV11-3 with TRBJ1-1; TRBD1 is a possible D gene (5 bases). Trimming cost V 4 bases and J 6 bases, with 18 bases left between them. Germline V CDR1 and CDR2: SGHNT, YENEEA. The CDR3 is 15 amino acids. This CDR3 is CASSSRGAGDPEAFF. Here the CDR3 DNA reads TGTGCCAGCAGCTCAAGGGGAGCGGGGGACCCTGAAGCTTTCTTT.

The chain is built from TRBV4-1 and TRBJ1-2; TRBD1 matches at 8 bases. The CDR3 contains 16 residues. Germline loops: CDR1 MGHRA, CDR2 YSYEKL. Unmatched junction bases numbered 10, after V lost 6 bases and J lost 1 base. The DNA of the CDR3 is TGCGCCAGCAGTAATGGACAGGGACAAATTAACTATGGCTACACCTTC. Protein sequence: CASSNGQGQINYGYTF.

V gene TRBV4-1 combines with J gene TRBJ2-5, with 12 bases matching TRBD2. Germline lookup yields CDR1 MGHRA and CDR2 YSYEKL. V shed 1 base and J 5 bases; nucleotides not matched to a gene: 8. The CDR3 sequence is 17 residues long. The CDR3 coding sequence is TGCGCCAGCAGCCAAGGGGCTAGCGGGGGGGCGGTGGAGACCCAGTACTTC. It translates to CASSQGASGGAVETQYF.

V usage is TRBV19 and J usage is TRBJ1-2, with D perhaps matching TRBD1 (6 bases). The germline V gene has CDR1 LNHDA and CDR2 SQIVND (reference sequence). V was clipped by 2 bases and J by 6 bases, with 10 bases between them. The CDR3 is made up of 13 amino acids. The CDR3 DNA is TGTGCCAGTAGTATAATGGCAGGGGATGGCTACACCTTC. Translating it yields CASSIMAGDGYTF.